There are a few counts of the clone carrying this T cell receptor (beta chain). Antigen specificity is unknown. CDR1 is SGHAT, CDR2 FQNNGV, per germline. The CDR3 length is 16 residues. Isolated RNA was reverse transcribed in full, so expressed TCRB transcripts were sequenced. Here immunoSEQ multiplex PCR was the method, and the copy in TCRdb shows in-frame clones only, minus some. The table lists roughly 140,000 clones, 7.5% to 10% of them singletons. This entry comes from a study of beta chain features in type 1 diabetes. The wider study: The patient and healthy donor groups were comparable for age, gender and cell yields. Study-level results: The study found fewer insertions and more deletions at VDJ junctions in type 1 diabetes patients. PCR might pick shorter templates more often, in the same way for patients and controls. In every one of the four CD4+ subsets, TCRB CDR3s were moderately but significantly shorter in Type 1 diabetes patients.

Sequenced sample: central memory CD4+ T cells from blood. The rearrangement links TRBV11-2 to TRBJ2-5, with a tentative D call TRBD2 (6 bases). The J call may be faulty, since TRBJ2-7 better matches the DNA end. The receptor comes from a man aged 18 to 30 in good health. The CDR3: CASSLALRGESYEQYF. The CDR3 DNA follows: TGTGCCAGCAGCTTAGCCTTGCGGGGCGAGTCCTACGAGCAGTACTTC.